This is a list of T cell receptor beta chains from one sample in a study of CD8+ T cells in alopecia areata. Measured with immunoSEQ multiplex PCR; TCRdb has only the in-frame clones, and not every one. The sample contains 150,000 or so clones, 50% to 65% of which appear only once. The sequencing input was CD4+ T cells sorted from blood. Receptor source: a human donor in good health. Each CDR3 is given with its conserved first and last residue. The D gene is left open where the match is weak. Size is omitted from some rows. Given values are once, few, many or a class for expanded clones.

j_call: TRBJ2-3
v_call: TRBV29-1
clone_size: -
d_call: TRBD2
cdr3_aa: CSVEDRLAGATDTQYF
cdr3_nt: TGCAGCGTTGAAGATCGCCTAGCGGGAGCCACAGATACGCAGTATTTT

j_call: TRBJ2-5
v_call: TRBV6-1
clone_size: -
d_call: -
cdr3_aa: CASSESAGARGETQYF
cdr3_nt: TGTGCCAGCAGTGAAAGCGCGGGGGCGCGAGGGGAGACCCAGTACTTC

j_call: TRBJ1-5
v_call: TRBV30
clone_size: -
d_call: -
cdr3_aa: CAWSVGRVSPQHF
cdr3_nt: TGTGCCTGGAGTGTAGGCCGAGTCTCGCCCCAGCATTTT

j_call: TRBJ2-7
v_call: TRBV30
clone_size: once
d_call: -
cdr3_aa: CAWSLRYEQYF
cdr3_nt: TGTGCCTGGAGTCTAAGATACGAGCAGTACTTC

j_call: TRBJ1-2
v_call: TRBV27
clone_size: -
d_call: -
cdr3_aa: CASSSRGRHYGYTF
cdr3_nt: TGTGCCAGCAGTAGCAGGGGCCGGCACTATGGCTACACCTTC

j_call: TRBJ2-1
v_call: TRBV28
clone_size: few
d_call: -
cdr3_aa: CASSLSLGTNEQFF
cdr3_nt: TGTGCCAGCAGTTTATCATTAGGGACCAATGAGCAGTTCTTC

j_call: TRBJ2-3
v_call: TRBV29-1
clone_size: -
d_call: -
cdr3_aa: CSAVALATDTQYF
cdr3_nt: TGCAGCGCAGTAGCGCTCGCCACAGATACGCAGTATTTT

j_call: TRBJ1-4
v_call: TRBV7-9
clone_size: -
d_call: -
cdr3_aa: CASSRSQGANEKLFF
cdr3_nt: TGTGCCAGCAGCCGCTCACAGGGCGCTAATGAAAAACTGTTTTTT

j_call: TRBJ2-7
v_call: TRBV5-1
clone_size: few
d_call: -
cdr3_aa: CASSLGSQSYEQYF
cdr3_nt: TGCGCCAGCAGCTTGGGATCACAATCCTACGAGCAGTACTTC

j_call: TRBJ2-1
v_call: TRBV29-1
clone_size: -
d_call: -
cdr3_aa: CSVAPRLYNEQFF
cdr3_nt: TGCAGCGTTGCTCCTAGACTCTACAATGAGCAGTTCTTC

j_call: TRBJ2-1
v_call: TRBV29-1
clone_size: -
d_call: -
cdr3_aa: CSGNMRVYNEQFF
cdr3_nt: TGCAGCGGAAATATGAGGGTTTACAATGAGCAGTTCTTC

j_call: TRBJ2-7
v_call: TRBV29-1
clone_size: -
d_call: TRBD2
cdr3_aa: CSTRDYNQYEQYF
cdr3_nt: TGCAGCACCCGGGACTACAATCAATACGAGCAGTACTTC

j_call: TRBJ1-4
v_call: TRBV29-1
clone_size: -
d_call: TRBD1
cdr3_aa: CSVRPGTGVNEKLFF
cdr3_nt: TGCAGCGTACGACCCGGGACAGGGGTTAATGAAAAACTGTTTTTT

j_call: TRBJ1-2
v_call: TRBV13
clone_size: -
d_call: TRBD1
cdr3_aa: CASSLKGTGALGYGYTF
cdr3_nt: TGTGCCAGCAGCTTAAAAGGGACAGGGGCTCTAGGCTATGGCTACACCTTC

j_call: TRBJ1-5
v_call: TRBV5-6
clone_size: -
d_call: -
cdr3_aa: CASSFINQPQHF
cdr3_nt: TGTGCCAGCAGCTTCATTAATCAGCCCCAGCATTTT

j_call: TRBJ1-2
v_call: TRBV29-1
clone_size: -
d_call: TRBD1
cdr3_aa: CSVGTGYGYTF
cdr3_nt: TGCAGCGTTGGGACAGGGTATGGCTACACCTTC

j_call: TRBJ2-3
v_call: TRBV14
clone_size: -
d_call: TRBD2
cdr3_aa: CASSRSGSDTQYF
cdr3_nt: TGTGCCAGCAGCCGTAGCGGGAGTGATACGCAGTATTTT

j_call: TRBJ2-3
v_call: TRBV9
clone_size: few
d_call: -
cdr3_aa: CASSVRPTDTQYF
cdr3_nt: TGTGCCAGCAGCGTACGGCCCACAGATACGCAGTATTTT

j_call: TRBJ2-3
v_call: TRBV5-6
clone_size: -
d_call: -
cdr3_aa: CASSLGVGSDTQYF
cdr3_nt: TGTGCCAGCAGCTTGGGGGTGGGTTCAGATACGCAGTATTTT

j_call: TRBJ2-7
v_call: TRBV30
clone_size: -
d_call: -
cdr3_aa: CAWRWKDHEQYF
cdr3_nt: TGTGCCTGGAGATGGAAAGACCACGAGCAGTACTTC

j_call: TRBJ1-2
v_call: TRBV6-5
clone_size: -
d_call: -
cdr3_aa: CASSRTLGYGYTF
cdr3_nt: TGTGCCAGCAGCCGAACCCTCGGGTATGGCTACACCTTC

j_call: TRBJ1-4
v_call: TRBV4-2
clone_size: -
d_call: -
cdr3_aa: CASSQSDREKLFF
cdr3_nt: TGTGCCAGCAGCCAATCCGACCGTGAAAAACTGTTTTTT

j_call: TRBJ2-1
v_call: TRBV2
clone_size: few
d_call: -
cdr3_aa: CASSANNEQFF
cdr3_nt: TGTGCCAGCAGTGCCAACAATGAGCAGTTCTTC

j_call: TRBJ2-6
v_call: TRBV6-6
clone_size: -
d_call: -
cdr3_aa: CASGQRGPGANVLTF
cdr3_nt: TGTGCCAGCGGCCAAAGAGGACCCGGGGCCAACGTCCTGACTTTC

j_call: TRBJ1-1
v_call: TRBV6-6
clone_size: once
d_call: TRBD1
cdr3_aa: CASSQGHRGNTEAFF
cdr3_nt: TGTGCCAGCAGTCAGGGGCACAGGGGGAACACTGAAGCTTTCTTT

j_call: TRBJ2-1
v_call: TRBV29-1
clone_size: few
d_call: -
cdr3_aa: CSVGREIYNEQFF
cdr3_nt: TGCAGCGTTGGCAGGGAGATCTACAATGAGCAGTTCTTC

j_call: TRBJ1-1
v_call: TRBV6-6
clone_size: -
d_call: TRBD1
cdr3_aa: CASNQGVNTEAFF
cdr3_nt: TGTGCCAGCAACCAGGGGGTCAACACTGAAGCTTTCTTT

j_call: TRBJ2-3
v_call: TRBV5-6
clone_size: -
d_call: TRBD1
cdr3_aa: CASSLWTGVADTQYF
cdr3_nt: TGTGCCAGCAGCTTATGGACAGGGGTTGCAGATACGCAGTATTTT

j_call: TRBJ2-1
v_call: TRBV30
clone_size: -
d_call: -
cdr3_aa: CAWDGGFTYNEQFF
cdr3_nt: TGTGCCTGGGATGGCGGATTCACTTACAATGAGCAGTTCTTC

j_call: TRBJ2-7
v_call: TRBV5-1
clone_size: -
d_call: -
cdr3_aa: CASSLRGGMGSYEQYF
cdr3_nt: TGCGCCAGCAGCTTGAGGGGCGGGATGGGAAGCTACGAGCAGTACTTC

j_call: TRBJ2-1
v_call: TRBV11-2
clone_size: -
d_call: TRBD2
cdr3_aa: CASSLVRPSGRNEQFF
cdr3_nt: TGTGCCAGCAGCTTAGTTCGCCCTAGCGGGAGGAATGAGCAGTTCTTC

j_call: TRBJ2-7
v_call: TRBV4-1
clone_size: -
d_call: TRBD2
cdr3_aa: CASSQEPAGEQYF
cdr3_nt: TGCGCCAGCAGCCAAGAACCAGCGGGAGAGCAGTACTTC

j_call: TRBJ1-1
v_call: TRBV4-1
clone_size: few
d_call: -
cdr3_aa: CASSQGWRGVTEAFF
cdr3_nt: TGCGCCAGCAGCCAAGGATGGAGGGGAGTCACTGAAGCTTTCTTT

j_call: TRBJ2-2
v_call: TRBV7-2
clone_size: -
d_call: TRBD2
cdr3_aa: CASSDSGWNTGELFF
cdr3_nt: TGTGCCAGCAGCGATAGCGGGTGGAACACCGGGGAGCTGTTTTTT

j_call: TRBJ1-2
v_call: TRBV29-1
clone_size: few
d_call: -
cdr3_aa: CSVTGLDGYTF
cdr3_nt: TGCAGCGTGACGGGCCTTGATGGCTACACCTTC

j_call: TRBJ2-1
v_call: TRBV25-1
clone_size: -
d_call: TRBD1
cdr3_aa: CASSDGQGSYNEQFF
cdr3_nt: TGTGCCAGCAGTGACGGACAGGGTTCTTACAATGAGCAGTTCTTC

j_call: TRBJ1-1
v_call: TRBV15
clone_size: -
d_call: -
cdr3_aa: CATRATGSYGTEAFF
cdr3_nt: TGTGCCACCAGAGCTACGGGCTCTTACGGCACTGAAGCTTTCTTT

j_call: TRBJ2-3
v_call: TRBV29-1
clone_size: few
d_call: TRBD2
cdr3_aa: CSGLPLAGRADTQYF
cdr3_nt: TGCAGCGGCCTTCCGCTAGCGGGTCGGGCAGATACGCAGTATTTT

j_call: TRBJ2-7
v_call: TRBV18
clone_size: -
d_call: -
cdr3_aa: CASSPRSEVSYEQYF
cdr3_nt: TGTGCCAGCTCACCAAGGAGCGAGGTCTCCTACGAGCAGTACTTC

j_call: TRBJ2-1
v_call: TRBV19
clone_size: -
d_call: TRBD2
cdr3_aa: CASSISSGRAFEQFF
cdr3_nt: TGTGCCAGTAGTATTTCAAGCGGGAGGGCCTTTGAGCAGTTCTTC

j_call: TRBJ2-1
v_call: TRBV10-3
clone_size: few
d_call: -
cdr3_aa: CAISGSSTDSYNEQFF
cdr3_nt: TGTGCCATCAGTGGCTCTTCGACCGACTCCTACAATGAGCAGTTCTTC

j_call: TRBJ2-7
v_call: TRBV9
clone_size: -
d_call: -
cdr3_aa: CASSVGDGDYEQYF
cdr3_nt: TGTGCCAGCAGCGTAGGAGACGGCGACTACGAGCAGTACTTC

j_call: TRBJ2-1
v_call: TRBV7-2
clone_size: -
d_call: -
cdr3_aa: CASSFPEGNNEQFF
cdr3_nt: TGTGCCAGCAGCTTCCCTGAGGGTAACAATGAGCAGTTCTTC

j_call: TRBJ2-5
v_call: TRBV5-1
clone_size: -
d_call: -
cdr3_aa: CASSGTGPKETQYF
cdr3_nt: TGCGCCAGCAGCGGTACCGGGCCGAAAGAGACCCAGTACTTC

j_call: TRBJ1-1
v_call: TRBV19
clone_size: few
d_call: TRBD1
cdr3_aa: CASSIGTADAFF
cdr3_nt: TGTGCCAGTAGTATCGGGACAGCTGACGCTTTCTTT

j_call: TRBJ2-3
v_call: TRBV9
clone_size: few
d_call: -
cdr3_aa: CASSAGRSSTDTQYF
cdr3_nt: TGTGCCAGCAGCGCGGGACGGTCAAGCACAGATACGCAGTATTTT

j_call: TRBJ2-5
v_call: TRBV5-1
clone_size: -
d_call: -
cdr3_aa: CASSFGETQYF
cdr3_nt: TGCGCCAGCAGCTTCGGGGAGACCCAGTACTTC

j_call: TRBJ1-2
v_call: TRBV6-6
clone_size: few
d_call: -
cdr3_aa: CASSYSGDGYTF
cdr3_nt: TGTGCCAGCAGTTACTCTGGAGATGGCTACACCTTC

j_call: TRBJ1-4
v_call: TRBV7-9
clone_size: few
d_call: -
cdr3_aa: CASSYPGDAATNEKLFF
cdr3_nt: TGTGCCAGCAGCTACCCAGGGGACGCAGCAACTAATGAAAAACTGTTTTTT

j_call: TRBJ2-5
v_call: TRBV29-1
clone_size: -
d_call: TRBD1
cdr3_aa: CSVTGTGVETQYF
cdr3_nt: TGCAGCGTTACCGGGACAGGGGTCGAGACCCAGTACTTC